These T cell receptor beta chains were read from a single sample in a study of Ad26.COV2.S vaccination and SARS-CoV-2 variants. Assay used: immunoSEQ multiplex PCR; TCRdb lists only in-frame clones, some missing. The sample shows hundreds of thousands of clones, nearly 90% of them seen only once. The sample consisted of peripheral blood, taken in a trial of Ad26.COV2.S vaccine versus placebo. The receptors shown here come from a person aged 18 to 65 who received the Ad26.COV2.S COVID-19 vaccine or a placebo. Both conserved end residues are part of each CDR3. D genes are given only for firm matches. Clone sizes are given selectively: once, few, many, or a class where the clone is expanded.

j_call: TRBJ2-4
v_call: TRBV4-2
d_call: NA
clone_size: NA
cdr3_nt: TGTGCCAGCCACCGGCCGGGCCAGGCCAAAAACATTCAGTACTTC
cdr3_aa: CASHRPGQAKNIQYF

j_call: TRBJ2-1
v_call: TRBV2
d_call: NA
clone_size: NA
cdr3_nt: TGTGCCAGCAGTGGGGACTTTACGTACAATGAGCAGTTCTTC
cdr3_aa: CASSGDFTYNEQFF

j_call: TRBJ2-1
v_call: TRBV19
d_call: TRBD2
clone_size: NA
cdr3_nt: TGTGCCAGTAGTATTCTGTCTAGCGGGGGGGTTGAGCAGTTCTTC
cdr3_aa: CASSILSSGGVEQFF

j_call: TRBJ2-2
v_call: TRBV11-2
d_call: NA
clone_size: NA
cdr3_nt: TGTGCCAGCAGCCTAAGGACAGCGGGGACCGGGGAGCTGTTTTTT
cdr3_aa: CASSLRTAGTGELFF

j_call: TRBJ1-1
v_call: TRBV27
d_call: NA
clone_size: NA
cdr3_nt: TGTGCCAGCAGTCCCCTCGGGGGGAGCACTGAAGCTTTCTTT
cdr3_aa: CASSPLGGSTEAFF

j_call: TRBJ2-1
v_call: TRBV4-1
d_call: NA
clone_size: NA
cdr3_nt: TGCGCCAGCAGCCAAGGATTTGGTGAGCAGTTCTTC
cdr3_aa: CASSQGFGEQFF

j_call: TRBJ1-2
v_call: TRBV6-5
d_call: NA
clone_size: NA
cdr3_nt: TGTGCCAGCAGCGACACGCACGGCCGCTACTATGGCTACACCTTC
cdr3_aa: CASSDTHGRYYGYTF

j_call: TRBJ2-3
v_call: TRBV9
d_call: NA
clone_size: NA
cdr3_nt: TGTGCCAGCAGCTATTGGGGGAGGAACACAGATACGCAGTATTTT
cdr3_aa: CASSYWGRNTDTQYF

j_call: TRBJ2-2
v_call: TRBV24-1
d_call: NA
clone_size: NA
cdr3_nt: TGTGCCACCTCTACGGGGGGGGAGCTGTTTTTT
cdr3_aa: CATSTGGELFF

j_call: TRBJ1-2
v_call: TRBV28
d_call: NA
clone_size: NA
cdr3_nt: TGTGCCAGCAGTTTGCTTCGTTGGCAGGGCCTGGATGGCTACACCTTC
cdr3_aa: CASSLLRWQGLDGYTF

j_call: TRBJ1-2
v_call: TRBV9
d_call: NA
clone_size: once
cdr3_nt: TGTGCCAGCAGCAACACTCCGGGACAAGTAGGTGGCTACACCTTC
cdr3_aa: CASSNTPGQVGGYTF

j_call: TRBJ2-5
v_call: TRBV7-9
d_call: NA
clone_size: NA
cdr3_nt: TGTGCCAGCAGCTTTGGGGTTTTGGAGACCCAGTACTTC
cdr3_aa: CASSFGVLETQYF

j_call: TRBJ2-1
v_call: TRBV5-1
d_call: NA
clone_size: NA
cdr3_nt: TGCGCCAGCGGAACATCAGCAGGCTACAATGAGCAGTTCTTC
cdr3_aa: CASGTSAGYNEQFF

j_call: TRBJ1-1
v_call: TRBV18
d_call: NA
clone_size: NA
cdr3_nt: TGTGCCAGCTCCCCTGCGGGGGATTCTGAAGCTTTCTTT
cdr3_aa: CASSPAGDSEAFF

j_call: TRBJ1-2
v_call: TRBV6-4
d_call: TRBD1
clone_size: NA
cdr3_nt: TGTGCCAGCAGTCGGGACAGGGAGAGCTATGGCTACACCTTC
cdr3_aa: CASSRDRESYGYTF

j_call: TRBJ1-1
v_call: TRBV2
d_call: NA
clone_size: NA
cdr3_nt: TGTGCCAGCACCGAGACAGGCCGGGTACGCACTGAAGCTTTCTTT
cdr3_aa: CASTETGRVRTEAFF

j_call: TRBJ1-2
v_call: TRBV5-1
d_call: TRBD1
clone_size: NA
cdr3_nt: TGCGCCAGCAGCTCCTACAGGGGGGCTAACTATGGCTACACCTTC
cdr3_aa: CASSSYRGANYGYTF

j_call: TRBJ1-1
v_call: TRBV18
d_call: NA
clone_size: NA
cdr3_nt: TGTGCCAGCTCACCACCGGTGGTTTCGAGTGAAGCTTTCTTT
cdr3_aa: CASSPPVVSSEAFF

j_call: TRBJ1-5
v_call: TRBV6-2/TRBV6-3
d_call: NA
clone_size: NA
cdr3_nt: TGTGCCAGCAGCAGCCAGGTATTCAATCAGCCCCAGCATTTT
cdr3_aa: CASSSQVFNQPQHF

j_call: TRBJ2-3
v_call: TRBV7-2
d_call: NA
clone_size: NA
cdr3_nt: TGTGCCAGCAGCTTAAGCGGGTTCACAGATACGCAGTATTTT
cdr3_aa: CASSLSGFTDTQYF

j_call: TRBJ1-3
v_call: TRBV5-1
d_call: TRBD1
clone_size: NA
cdr3_nt: TGCGCCAGCAGCTTCGGACAGGCAATCTCTGCTGGAAACACCATATATTTT
cdr3_aa: CASSFGQAISAGNTIYF

j_call: TRBJ1-1
v_call: TRBV5-4
d_call: TRBD1
clone_size: NA
cdr3_nt: TGTGCCAGCAGTTCCCGGGACAGACACACTGAAGCTTTCTTT
cdr3_aa: CASSSRDRHTEAFF

j_call: TRBJ2-3
v_call: TRBV7-9
d_call: TRBD1
clone_size: NA
cdr3_nt: TGTGCCAGCAGCTTGACAGGGAAAGATACGCAGTATTTT
cdr3_aa: CASSLTGKDTQYF